Sequencing of this TCR beta chain was carried out in a study of CD8+CD57+ T cells in acquired aplastic anemia. Study background: The sorted CD4+ and CD8+ cells yielded an average roughly 3 ug of DNA.

Before being chosen for sequencing, patients had shown CD8+CD57+ cell expansion by flow cytometry. Severe acquired aplastic anemia affected all patients. Profiles of TCR beta VDJ and CDR3 were generated from a genomic DNA template. TCRdb re-called the reads with MiXCR, one entry per CDR3 protein. Among about 250,000 distinct CDR3 sequences listed, around 43% were seen once. Notes on this clonotype: Its target is unknown.

Findings of the study overall: No significant patient-versus-control difference appeared in CD8+ Simpson's diversity. Patients and controls shared 25 to 35 CD8+ CDR3 sequences, which appeared highly expressed in patients and within their immunodominant clones.

Germline loops: CDR1 SEHNR, CDR2 FQNEAQ (reference sequence). The CDR3 extends over 14 amino acids. Between the trimmed V and J ends, which lost 1 base and 4 bases, there was a span of 10 bases. This sequence was found in a human donor with aplastic anemia. The sequenced sample consisted of sorted CD4+, CD8+, or CD8+CD57+ T cells (not recorded which) from PBMCs. The chain recombines TRBV7-9 with TRBJ2-5; the D gene could be TRBD1 or TRBD2 (5 bases each). The DNA for the CDR3 is TGTGCCAGCAGCTTAGGAGGGGCTCTAGAGACCCAGTACTTC. It codes for CASSLGGALETQYF.